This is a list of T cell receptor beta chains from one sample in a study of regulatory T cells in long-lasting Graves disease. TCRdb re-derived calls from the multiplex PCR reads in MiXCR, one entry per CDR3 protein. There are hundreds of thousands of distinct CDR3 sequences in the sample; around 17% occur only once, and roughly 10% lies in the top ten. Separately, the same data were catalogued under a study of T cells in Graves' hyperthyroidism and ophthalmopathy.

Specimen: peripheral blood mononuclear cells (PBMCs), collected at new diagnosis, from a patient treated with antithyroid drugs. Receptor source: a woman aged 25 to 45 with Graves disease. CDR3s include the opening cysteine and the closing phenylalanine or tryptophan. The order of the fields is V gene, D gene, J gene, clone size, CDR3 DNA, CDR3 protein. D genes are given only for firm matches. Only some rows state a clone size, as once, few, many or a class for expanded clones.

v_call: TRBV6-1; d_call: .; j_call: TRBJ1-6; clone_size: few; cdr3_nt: TGTGCCAGCAGTGACAGTTATAATTCACCCCTCCACTTT; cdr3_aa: CASSDSYNSPLHF
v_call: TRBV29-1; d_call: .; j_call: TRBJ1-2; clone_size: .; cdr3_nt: TGCAGCGTCGCGGGGACCGGCTACACCTTC; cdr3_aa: CSVAGTGYTF
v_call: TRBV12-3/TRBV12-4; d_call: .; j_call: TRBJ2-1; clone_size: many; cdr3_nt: TGTGCCAGCAGTTTAAGGGTAGGGGAGCAGTTCTTC; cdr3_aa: CASSLRVGEQFF
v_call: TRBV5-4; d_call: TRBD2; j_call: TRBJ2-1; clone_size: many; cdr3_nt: TGTGCCAGCAGCTCCGGGACTAGCGGGAGGAGAACTGAGCAGTTCTTC; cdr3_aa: CASSSGTSGRRTEQFF
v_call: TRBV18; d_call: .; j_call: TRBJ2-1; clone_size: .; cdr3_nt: TGTGCCAGCTCACCATCGGGTGAGTCCTACAATGAGCAGTTCTTC; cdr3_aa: CASSPSGESYNEQFF
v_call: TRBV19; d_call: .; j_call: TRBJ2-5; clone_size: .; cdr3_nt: TGTGCCAGTAGCCCCAGGGGAGCCCTTGAGACCCAGTACTTC; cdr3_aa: CASSPRGALETQYF
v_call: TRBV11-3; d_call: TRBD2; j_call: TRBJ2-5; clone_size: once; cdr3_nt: TGTGCCAGCAGCTTAGTAGCGGGAGGTGGGGAGACCCAGTACTTC; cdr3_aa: CASSLVAGGGETQYF
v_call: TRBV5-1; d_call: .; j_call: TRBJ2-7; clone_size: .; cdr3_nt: TGCGCCAGCAGCTTGTTAGGGACAATGGGTTACGAGCAGTACTTC; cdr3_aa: CASSLLGTMGYEQYF
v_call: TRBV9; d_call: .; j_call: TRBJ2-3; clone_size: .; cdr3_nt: TGTGCCAGCAGCGTAGATTTCAACACAGATACGCAGTATTTT; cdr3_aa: CASSVDFNTDTQYF
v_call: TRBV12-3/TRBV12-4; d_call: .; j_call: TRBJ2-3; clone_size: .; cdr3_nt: TGTGCCAGCAAAGGACTATCAAGCACAGATACGCAGTATTTT; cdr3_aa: CASKGLSSTDTQYF
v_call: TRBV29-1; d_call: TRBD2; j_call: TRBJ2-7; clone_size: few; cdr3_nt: TGCAGCGTTGAAGAGCCTCCGGGCCGGGGGGACGAGCAGTACTTC; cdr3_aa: CSVEEPPGRGDEQYF
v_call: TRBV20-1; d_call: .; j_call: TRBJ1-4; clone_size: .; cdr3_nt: TGCAGTGCTAGAGACTGGGGGGGCGCGTATGAAAAACTGTTTTTT; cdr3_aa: CSARDWGGAYEKLFF
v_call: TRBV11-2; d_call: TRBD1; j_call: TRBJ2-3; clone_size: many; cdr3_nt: TGTGCCAGCAGCTTAGACATAACAGGGGTTTTGGATACGCAGTATTTT; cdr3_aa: CASSLDITGVLDTQYF
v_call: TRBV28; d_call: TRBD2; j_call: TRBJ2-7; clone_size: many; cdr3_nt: TGTGCCAGCAGTTTCCCGAGCGGGGGCCCCAGCTCCTACGAGCAGTACTTC; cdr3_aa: CASSFPSGGPSSYEQYF
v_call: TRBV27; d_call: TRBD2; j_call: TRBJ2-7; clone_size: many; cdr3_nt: TGTGCCAGCAGTTTATCGAGAGCGGGAGTACGCGAGCAGTACTTC; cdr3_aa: CASSLSRAGVREQYF
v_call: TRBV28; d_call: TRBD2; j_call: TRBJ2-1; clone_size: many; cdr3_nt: TGTGCCAGCAGTTTGAGGTCTAGCGGGATAAGTGAGCAGTTCTTC; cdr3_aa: CASSLRSSGISEQFF
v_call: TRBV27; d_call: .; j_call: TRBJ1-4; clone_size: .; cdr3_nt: TGTGCCAGCAGTTTTCAGGGCCGCGGAAAACTGTTTTTT; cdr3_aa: CASSFQGRGKLFF
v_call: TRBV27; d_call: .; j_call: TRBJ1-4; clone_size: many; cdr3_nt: TGTGCCAGCAGGGAAAGTCCGGGAGCCATCAGGGAAAAACTGTTTTTT; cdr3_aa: CASRESPGAIREKLFF
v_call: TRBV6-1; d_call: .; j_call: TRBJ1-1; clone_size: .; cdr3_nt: TGTGCCAGCAGTGAAATTTTGAACACTGAAGCTTTCTTT; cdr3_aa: CASSEILNTEAFF
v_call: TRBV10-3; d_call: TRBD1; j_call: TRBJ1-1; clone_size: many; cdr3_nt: TGTGCCATCAGTGAGTTCGTTCGGACAGGTAGAAACACTGAAGCTTTCTTT; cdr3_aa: CAISEFVRTGRNTEAFF
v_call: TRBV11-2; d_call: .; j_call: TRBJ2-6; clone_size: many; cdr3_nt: TGTGCCAGCAGCTCCACCGGACAGGGGGCCAACGTCCTGACTTTC; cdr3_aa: CASSSTGQGANVLTF
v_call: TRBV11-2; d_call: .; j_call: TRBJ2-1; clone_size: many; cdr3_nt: TGTGCCAGCAGCTTAGGGCCATCCACCAACTACAATGAGCAGTTCTTC; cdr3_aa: CASSLGPSTNYNEQFF
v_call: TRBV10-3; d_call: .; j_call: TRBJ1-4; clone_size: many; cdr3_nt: TGTGCCATCAGTTCCGGGGCCCGGAGGAGTGAAAAACTGTTTTTT; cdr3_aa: CAISSGARRSEKLFF
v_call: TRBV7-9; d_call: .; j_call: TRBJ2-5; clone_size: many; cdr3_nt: TGTGCCAGCAGCTTAGGGGCAGGGGCGTTAAAAGAGACCCAGTACTTC; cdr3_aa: CASSLGAGALKETQYF
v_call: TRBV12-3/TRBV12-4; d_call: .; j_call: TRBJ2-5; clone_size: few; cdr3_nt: TGTGCCAGCCGGGGGACGGCCCAAGAGACCCAGTACTTC; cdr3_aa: CASRGTAQETQYF
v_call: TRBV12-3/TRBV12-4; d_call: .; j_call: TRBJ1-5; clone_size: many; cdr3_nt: TGTGCCAGCAGTTTGGAGTTGTCGGCCCGGGATCAGCCCCAGCATTTT; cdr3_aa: CASSLELSARDQPQHF
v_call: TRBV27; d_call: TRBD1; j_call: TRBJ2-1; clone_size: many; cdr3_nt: TGTGCCAGCAGTTCGGGACAGGGGGCGGATGAGCAGTTCTTC; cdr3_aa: CASSSGQGADEQFF
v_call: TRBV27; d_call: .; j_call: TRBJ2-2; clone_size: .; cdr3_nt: TGTGCCAGCAGTTTAAGGGCCTTCAATACCCACACCGGGGAGCTGTTTTTT; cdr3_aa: CASSLRAFNTHTGELFF
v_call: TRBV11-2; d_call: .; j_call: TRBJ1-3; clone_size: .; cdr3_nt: TGTGCCAGCAGCGAACAACCACAGGGCCTCGGAAACACCATATATTTT; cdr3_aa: CASSEQPQGLGNTIYF
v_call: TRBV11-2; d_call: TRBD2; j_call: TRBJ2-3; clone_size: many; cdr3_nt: TGTGCCAGCAGCCGAGGGACTAGCGGATACACTAGCACAGATACGCAGTATTTT; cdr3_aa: CASSRGTSGYTSTDTQYF
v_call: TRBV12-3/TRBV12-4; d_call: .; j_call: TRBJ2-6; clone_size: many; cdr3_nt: TGTGCCACCTGCGTGTCTGGGGCCAACGTCCTGACTTTC; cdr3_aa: CATCVSGANVLTF
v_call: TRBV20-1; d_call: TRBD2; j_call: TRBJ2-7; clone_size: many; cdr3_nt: TGCAGTGCGGAAGGGACTAGCGGGAGAAGCTCCTACGAGCAGTACTTC; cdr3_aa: CSAEGTSGRSSYEQYF
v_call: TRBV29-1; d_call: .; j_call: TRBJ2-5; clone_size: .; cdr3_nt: TGCAGCGTTGGACAGCAAGAGACCCAGTACTTC; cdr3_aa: CSVGQQETQYF
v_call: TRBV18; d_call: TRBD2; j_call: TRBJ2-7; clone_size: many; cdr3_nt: TGTGCCAGCTCACCAGTAACTAGCGGCTCCTACGAGCAGTACTTC; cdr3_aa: CASSPVTSGSYEQYF
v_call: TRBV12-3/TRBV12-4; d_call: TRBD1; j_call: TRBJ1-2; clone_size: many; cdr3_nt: TGTGCCAGCAGTCGGGACAGGAGCGGCGGTGGCTACACCTTC; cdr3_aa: CASSRDRSGGGYTF
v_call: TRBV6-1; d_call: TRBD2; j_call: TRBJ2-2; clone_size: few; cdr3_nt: TGTGCCAGCAGTATCGGACTAGCGGGAGTTGTCGCCGGGGAGCTGTTTTTT; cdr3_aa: CASSIGLAGVVAGELFF
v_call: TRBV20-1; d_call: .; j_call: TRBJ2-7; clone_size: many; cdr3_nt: TGCAGTGCTAGAGTTGGACAGCTCCGATACGAGCAGTACTTC; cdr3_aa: CSARVGQLRYEQYF
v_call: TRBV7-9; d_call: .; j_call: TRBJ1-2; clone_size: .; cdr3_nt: TGTGCCAACAGCCCCTGGGCGGGCACTAACTATGGCTACACCTTC; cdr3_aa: CANSPWAGTNYGYTF
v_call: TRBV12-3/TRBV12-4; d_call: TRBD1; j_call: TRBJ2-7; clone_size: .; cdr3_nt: TGTGCCAGCAGTCCAGGTCTTACAGGGGGCGAGCAGTACTTC; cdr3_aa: CASSPGLTGGEQYF
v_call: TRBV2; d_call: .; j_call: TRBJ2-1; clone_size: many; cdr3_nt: TGTGCCAGCAGCGGGCCTCCGGGGAATGAGCAGTTCTTC; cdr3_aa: CASSGPPGNEQFF
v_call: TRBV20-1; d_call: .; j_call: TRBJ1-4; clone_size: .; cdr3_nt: TGCAGTGCTAGAGTCGGAAGCAATGAAAAACTGTTTTTT; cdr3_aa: CSARVGSNEKLFF
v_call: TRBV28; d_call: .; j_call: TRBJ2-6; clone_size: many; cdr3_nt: TGTGCCAGCAGAAGAAGAGGGGCTTTCTCTGGGGCCAACGTCCTGACTTTC; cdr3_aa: CASRRRGAFSGANVLTF
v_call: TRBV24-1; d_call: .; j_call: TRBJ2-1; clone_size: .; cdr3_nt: TGTGCCACCAGTGATGAGAGTGCGAACGGGGATGAGCAGTTCTTC; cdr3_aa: CATSDESANGDEQFF